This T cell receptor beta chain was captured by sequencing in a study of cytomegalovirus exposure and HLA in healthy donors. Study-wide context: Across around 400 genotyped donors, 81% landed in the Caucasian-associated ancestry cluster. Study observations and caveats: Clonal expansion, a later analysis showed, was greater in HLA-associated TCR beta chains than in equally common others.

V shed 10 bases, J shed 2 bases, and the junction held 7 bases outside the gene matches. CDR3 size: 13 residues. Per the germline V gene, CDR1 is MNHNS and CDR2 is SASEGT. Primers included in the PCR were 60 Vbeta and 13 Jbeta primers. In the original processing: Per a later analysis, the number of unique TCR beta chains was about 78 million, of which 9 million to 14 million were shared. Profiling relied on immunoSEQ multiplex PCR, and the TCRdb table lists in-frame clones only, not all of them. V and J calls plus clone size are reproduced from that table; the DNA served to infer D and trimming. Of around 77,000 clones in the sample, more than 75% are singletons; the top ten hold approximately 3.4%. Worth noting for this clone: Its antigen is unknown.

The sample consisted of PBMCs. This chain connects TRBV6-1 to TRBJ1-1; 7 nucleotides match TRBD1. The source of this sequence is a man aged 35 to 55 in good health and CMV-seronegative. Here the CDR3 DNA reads TGTGCCATCGCACAGGGGATAAACACTGAAGCTTTCTTT. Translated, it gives CAIAQGINTEAFF.